These 27 T cell receptor beta chains were sequenced from one sample in a study of shared clonotypes between healthy human individuals. Data came from immunoSEQ multiplex PCR; TCRdb stores just in-frame clones and leaves some out. The profile covers under 1,100,000 clones, with approximately 80% appearing a single time and 0.6% to 0.7% taken by the ten largest. Sample: memory CD4+ T cells from PBMCs. The subset: CD45RA-negative fraction. The receptors derive from a man aged 18 to 29 in good health. Some clones in this sample may be carry-over from other donors' samples.

This clone was observed many times. V and J are TRBV29-1 and TRBJ2-1; D is possibly TRBD1 (6 bases). The CDR3 has 13 amino acids. Germline V lookup: CDR1 SQVTM, CDR2 ANQGSEA. V was pared by 6 bases and J by 4 bases, with 13 bases between. Written as DNA, the CDR3 is TGCAGCGTCGCCAGGGGCGGGTACAATGAGCAGTTCTTC. It encodes CSVARGGYNEQFF.

The chain is built from TRBV7-2 and TRBJ2-5, with 10 bases aligning to TRBD2. The V segment lost 0 bases and the J segment 8 bases; nucleotides outside the gene matches: 9. Germline assignment: CDR1 SGHTA and CDR2 FQGNSA. The CDR3 has 16 amino acids. The CDR3 bases are TGTGCCAGCAGCTTAGCCTGGACTAGCGGAGACACCACCCAGTACTTC. As protein: CASSLAWTSGDTTQYF.

The gene calls are TRBV6-1 and TRBJ1-3; no firm D call. Per germline, CDR1 MNHNS and CDR2 SASEGT. The CDR3 runs to 15 residues. Trimming removed 5 bases from V and 0 bases from J, with 11 bases in between. CDR3 sequence (DNA): TGTGCCAGCAGTTTTCAGGAGAGCTCTGGAAACACCATATATTTT. Its translation is CASSFQESSGNTIYF.

The chain recombines TRBV5-1 with TRBJ2-1; 10 positions agree with TRBD2. Germline V CDR1 and CDR2: SGHRS, YFSETQ. The CDR3 is 16 amino acids. J was trimmed by 7 bases and V by 3 bases; bases with no gene match: 10. CDR3 nucleotide sequence: TGCGCCAGCAGCTCTAAACTAGCGGGATTCTCTAATGAGCAGTTCTTC. This codes for CASSSKLAGFSNEQFF. The variable domain in full, with the rest retrieved from reference TRBV5-1 and TRBJ2-1, is KAGVTQTPRYLIKTRGQQVTLSCSPISGHRSVSWYQQTPGQGLQFLFEYFSETQRNKGNFPGRFSGRQFSNSRSEMNVSTLELGDSALYLCASSSKLAGFSNEQFFGPGTRLTVL.

This clone was recorded once. This chain uses TRBV18 with TRBJ1-1; 7 positions match TRBD1. V was pared by 3 bases and J by 0 bases, with 4 bases of the junction left unmatched. This CDR3 is built from 15 residues. Germline assignment: CDR1 KGHSH and CDR2 LQKENI. CDR3 in amino acids: CASSPPGQMNTEAFF. CDR3 coding DNA: TGTGCCAGCTCACCTCCGGGACAGATGAACACTGAAGCTTTCTTT.

This chain connects TRBV30 to TRBJ2-3; a possible D gene is TRBD1 (6 bases). CDR1 GTSNPN and CDR2 SVGIG come from the germline V gene (reference sequence). V was shortened by 3 bases and J by 10 bases, with 11 bases between the two germline ends. The CDR3 runs 11 residues. DNA of the CDR3: TGTGCCTGGAGGTTCAGGGGACCGCAGTATTTT. The encoded protein is CAWRFRGPQYF.

The chain combines TRBV9 with TRBJ2-7; 8 nucleotides match TRBD2. Germline CDR1 and CDR2: SGDLS and YYNGEE. The CDR3 sequence is 13 residues long. J was trimmed by 7 bases and V by 2 bases; bases with no gene match: 5. CDR3 in DNA: TGTGCCAGCAGCGTGGGGACTAGTCAGGAGCAGTACTTC. It codes for CASSVGTSQEQYF.

Comment on this clone: Other DNA sequences in the sample encode the same CDR3. The chain links TRBV29-1 to TRBJ2-7; no definite D call. Trimming took off 4 bases at V and 0 bases at J, with 4 bases between the two ends. This CDR3 has 11 residues. The germline V gene encodes CDR1 SQVTM and CDR2 ANQGSEA. The CDR3 DNA follows: TGCAGCGTTGGCAGCTCCTACGAGCAGTACTTC. Translating gives CSVGSSYEQYF.

About this clone: The sample holds other DNA sequences that translate to the same CDR3. The V and J genes are TRBV6-5 and TRBJ2-1; D may be TRBD2 (8 bases). Germline V gene lookup returns CDR1 MNHEY and CDR2 SVGAGI. There are 15 residues in the CDR3. V lost 6 bases to trimming and J lost 2 bases, with 14 bases between them. This CDR3 reads CASRTGGGPYNEQFF. As DNA, the CDR3 is TGTGCCAGCAGGACGGGAGGGGGCCCCTACAATGAGCAGTTCTTC.

This clone occurred once. The genes are TRBV5-4 and TRBJ2-3; 15 bases map to TRBD2. CDR1 and CDR2 (germline): SGHNT, YYREEE (reference sequence). The ends lost 3 bases at V and 3 bases at J; junction bases unmatched: 8. The CDR3 has 18 residues. The CDR3 reads CASSSGLAGGGGTDTQYF. For the CDR3, the DNA is TGTGCCAGCAGCTCGGGACTAGCGGGAGGAGGAGGGACAGATACGCAGTATTTT.

The rearrangement uses TRBV28 and TRBJ2-4; D is possibly TRBD1 or TRBD2 (6 bases each). With 6 bases removed from V and 9 bases from J, the gap between germline ends came to 18 bases. The V gene's germline CDR1 is MDHEN and CDR2 SYDVKM. This CDR3 is built from 14 residues. CDR3 residues: CASSLTGRYTIQYF. The CDR3 DNA reads TGTGCCAGCAGCCTAACAGGGAGGTACACCATTCAGTACTTC.

The chain employs TRBV5-1 and TRBJ2-7, with a tentative D call TRBD2 (5 bases). The germline CDR1 and CDR2 sequences are SGHRS and YFSETQ. Trimming left V 0 bases short and J 6 bases short, with 13 bases between. The CDR3 has 14 residues. The CDR3 DNA is TGCGCCAGCAGCTTGGGTGGATCGGGGAGCGAGCAGTACTTC. Protein: CASSLGGSGSEQYF.

The rearrangement links TRBV5-1 to TRBJ1-1; no firm D call. The CDR3 spans 13 residues. Trimming shortened V by 2 bases and J by 2 bases, and 7 bases separated the two germline ends. CDR1 is SGHRS and CDR2 is YFSETQ in the germline V gene. The CDR3 loop is CASSFLHNTEAFF. DNA of the CDR3: TGCGCCAGCAGCTTTTTACATAACACTGAAGCTTTCTTT.

The CDR3 region has the DNA TGTGCCAGCTCCTTCGTAGCGGGATGGTACAATGAGCAGTTCTTC. Its protein product is CASSFVAGWYNEQFF. The chain employs TRBV18 and TRBJ2-1; TRBD2 aligns across 8 bases. Germline-derived CDR1 and CDR2 are KGHSH and LQKENI. V was pared by 6 bases and J by 4 bases, with 8 bases of the junction left unmatched. The CDR3 covers 15 residues.

V and J are TRBV28 and TRBJ1-4; D is uncertain. This CDR3 comprises 10 residues. Germline V gene data show CDR1 as MDHEN and CDR2 as SYDVKM. CDR3 bases: TGTGCGCAGCGAGGGGAAAAACTGTTTTTT. Its translation is CAQRGEKLFF.

The rearrangement links TRBV29-1 to TRBJ2-5, with 7 bases aligning to TRBD1. In germline, CDR1 is SQVTM, CDR2 ANQGSEA. The CDR3 has 13 amino acids. After removal of 7 bases from V and 1 base from J, the junction contained 6 bases not matched to a gene. The CDR3 region is CSGVRTGQETQYF. For the CDR3, the DNA is TGCAGCGGCGTCCGGACAGGCCAAGAGACCCAGTACTTC.

The V and J genes are TRBV6-1 and TRBJ2-2, with 7 bases that match TRBD2. V lost 11 bases to trimming and J lost 9 bases; unmatched junction nucleotides: 12. The CDR3 covers 13 residues. CDR1 is MNHNS and CDR2 is SASEGT in the germline V gene. CDR3 bases: TGTGCCGGGGAGGGCAGGGTGCGGTGGGAGCTGTTTTTT. Amino acid sequence: CAGEGRVRWELFF.

The rearrangement links TRBV10-3 to TRBJ2-5, with D possibly being TRBD1 (5 bases). The CDR3 contains 19 residues. CDR1 is ENHRY and CDR2 is SYGVKD in the germline V gene. Trimming removed 0 bases from V and 5 bases from J, with 25 bases in between. The CDR3: CAISESSVSRGIFMETQYF. CDR3 nucleotide sequence: TGTGCCATCAGTGAGTCTTCGGTCTCAAGGGGCATTTTTATGGAGACCCAGTACTTC.

This chain uses TRBV19 with TRBJ2-5; D not certain. The tail of the sequence fits TRBJ2-7 better, so the J call may be wrong. This CDR3 comprises 13 residues. In germline, CDR1 is LNHDA, CDR2 SQIVND (reference sequence). DNA of the CDR3: TGTGCCAGTAGTATGATGTTCGGCTACGAGCAGTACTTC. Protein product: CASSMMFGYEQYF.

For this clone: Other DNA variants within this sample encode the same CDR3. V gene TRBV5-1 combines with J gene TRBJ2-2; 8 positions match TRBD1. With 2 bases clipped from V and 3 bases from J, the junction kept 3 bases outside the gene matches. CDR1 and CDR2 (germline): SGHRS, YFSETQ. The CDR3 runs to 15 residues. Here the CDR3 reads CASSFVTGDTGELFF. In DNA, the CDR3 is TGCGCCAGCAGCTTTGTGACAGGGGACACCGGGGAGCTGTTTTTT.

V gene TRBV7-9 combines with J gene TRBJ2-3; D possibly corresponds to TRBD2 (6 bases). Germline V gene lookup returns CDR1 SEHNR and CDR2 FQNEAQ (reference sequence). Trimming left V 1 base short and J 0 bases short, with 11 bases between. CDR3 length: 16 residues. CDR3 sequence (DNA): TGTGCCAGCAGCTTAGGCCATAGCGGTAGCACAGATACGCAGTATTTT. Its protein is CASSLGHSGSTDTQYF.

With respect to this clone: Other nucleotide sequences in the sample specify the same CDR3. This sequence joins TRBV28 and TRBJ1-2; D remains ambiguous. Trimming left V 2 bases short and J 5 bases short, with 6 bases between. This CDR3 contains 12 residues. Germline V gene data show CDR1 as MDHEN and CDR2 as SYDVKM. This chain's CDR3 is CASSLRVYGYTF. The DNA for the CDR3 is TGTGCCAGCAGTTTACGGGTTTATGGCTACACCTTC.

This clone has a count of ten or more. This sequence joins TRBV27 and TRBJ2-7; no definite D call. The V gene lost 2 bases and the J gene lost 3 bases, with 14 bases spanning the gap. This CDR3 contains 15 residues. Germline CDR1 is MNHEY and CDR2 is SMNVEV (reference sequence). CDR3 coding DNA: TGTGCCAGCAGTTTAGACCCCGCGCGGCTCTACGAGCAGTACTTC. This translates into CASSLDPARLYEQYF.

This chain connects TRBV7-9 to TRBJ1-2; no clear D. V lost 3 bases and J lost 0, with 14 bases in between. CDR1 is SEHNR, CDR2 FQNEAQ, per germline (reference sequence). The CDR3 totals 16 residues. CDR3 sequence (DNA): TGTGCCAGCAGCTTCAACGTGGCAGCTTCTAACTATGGCTACACCTTC. Protein product: CASSFNVAASNYGYTF. The full variable domain, completed using reference TRBV7-9 and TRBJ1-2, is DTGVSQNPRHKITKRGQNVTFRCDPISEHNRLYWYRQTLGQGPEFLTYFQNEAQLEKSRLLSDRFSAERPKGSFSTLEIQRTEQGDSAMYLCASSFNVAASNYGYTFGSGTRLTVV.

The chain is built from TRBV5-5 and TRBJ1-1, with TRBD1 as a possible D gene (6 bases). Germline CDR1 reads SGHKS; CDR2 reads YYEKEE (reference sequence). The V gene lost 3 bases and the J gene lost 3 bases, with 9 bases spanning the gap. This CDR3 comprises 13 residues. The CDR3 here is CASSSGAYTEAFF. CDR3 DNA: TGTGCCAGCAGCTCGGGGGCCTACACTGAAGCTTTCTTT.

The chain is built from TRBV18 and TRBJ2-7; D gene uncertain. The V gene lost 0 bases and the J gene lost 4 bases, with 13 bases spanning the gap. The germline V gene has CDR1 KGHSH and CDR2 LQKENI. CDR3 length equals 15 residues. The CDR3 here is CASSPPGSWPYEQYF. As DNA, the CDR3 is TGTGCCAGCTCACCACCGGGTTCGTGGCCTTACGAGCAGTACTTC.

This clone appeared a few times. The J gene is TRBJ1-1, the V gene TRBV4-3, with D possibly being TRBD1 (5 bases). CDR3 length: 14 residues. The germline gives CDR1 LGHNA, CDR2 YSLEER. Between the trimmed V and J ends, which lost 4 bases and 6 bases, there was a span of 15 bases. The CDR3 is CASSRRGSRPEAFF. The DNA for the CDR3 is TGCGCCAGCAGCCGGCGGGGGTCCCGCCCTGAAGCTTTCTTT.